A selection of T cell receptor beta chains follows, all from one sample in a study of blood T cell repertoires in COVID-19. The protocol was immunoSEQ multiplex PCR, while the TCRdb copy is restricted to in-frame clones and leaves out a portion. The data show 200,000 or so clones, with about 88% seen just once and over 2.5% held by the top ten. Sequencing input: peripheral blood. These receptors all stem from a man over 45 who had recovered from COVID-19. The CDR3 runs from the conserved cysteine through the conserved F or W. The order of the fields is V gene, D gene, clone size, J gene, CDR3 DNA, CDR3 protein. D genes are given only for firm matches. Size is stated for part of the rows, as once, few or many counts, or as a class when the clone is expanded.

V: TRBV6-5
D: TRBD1
size: .
J: TRBJ1-1
DNA: TGTGCCAGCAGCCTTCCTACAGGGGGGCGTACTGAAGCTTTCTTT
CDR3: CASSLPTGGRTEAFF

V: TRBV4-2
D: TRBD2
size: .
J: TRBJ2-3
DNA: TGTGCCAGCAGCCAATTAACGGGGGGGTCTCCTAGCACAGATACGCAGTATTTT
CDR3: CASSQLTGGSPSTDTQYF

V: TRBV27
D: .
size: once
J: TRBJ1-5
DNA: TGTGCCAGAAGCACAGGGTTTAGCAATCAGCCCCAGCATTTT
CDR3: CARSTGFSNQPQHF

V: TRBV5-1
D: TRBD2
size: few
J: TRBJ2-1
DNA: TGCGCCAGCAGCTTGAGTAGTGGGACTAGGGTAAGCTCCTACAATGAGCAGTTCTTC
CDR3: CASSLSSGTRVSSYNEQFF

V: TRBV28
D: .
size: .
J: TRBJ1-2
DNA: TGTGCCAGCAGTTTCTCCTATACCGCTGGCTACACCTTC
CDR3: CASSFSYTAGYTF

V: TRBV7-9
D: .
size: .
J: TRBJ2-7
DNA: TGTGCCACTCAGACACAGAGCTCCTACGAGCAGTACTTC
CDR3: CATQTQSSYEQYF

V: TRBV9
D: TRBD1
size: few
J: TRBJ1-3
DNA: TGTGCCAGCAGCGTAGAGGGACAGGTCTCTGGAAACACCATATATTTT
CDR3: CASSVEGQVSGNTIYF

V: TRBV7-8
D: .
size: .
J: TRBJ1-5
DNA: TGTGCCAGCAGCTTAGCGGAGGGAGATCAGCCCCAGCATTTT
CDR3: CASSLAEGDQPQHF

V: TRBV7-9
D: .
size: .
J: TRBJ1-1
DNA: TGTGCCAGCAGACCTACAGTCCAGAACACTGAAGCTTTCTTT
CDR3: CASRPTVQNTEAFF

V: TRBV18
D: TRBD2
size: .
J: TRBJ2-7
DNA: TGTGCCAGCTCACCACCGCTAGCGGGAGGACTCTTCGACGAGCAGTACTTC
CDR3: CASSPPLAGGLFDEQYF

V: TRBV10-2
D: TRBD2
size: .
J: TRBJ2-7
DNA: TGCGCCAGCAGTGAAATAGCGGGACCCTACGAGCAGTACTTC
CDR3: CASSEIAGPYEQYF

V: TRBV5-5
D: TRBD1
size: few
J: TRBJ2-7
DNA: TGTGCCAGCAGCTTGGGGGGGACAGGGATCTACGAGCAGTACTTC
CDR3: CASSLGGTGIYEQYF

V: TRBV9
D: TRBD1
size: .
J: TRBJ1-6
DNA: TGTGCCAGCAGCGTAGAGGACAGGAAGTATGCACCCCTCCACTTT
CDR3: CASSVEDRKYAPLHF

V: TRBV7-9
D: .
size: once
J: TRBJ1-2
DNA: TGTGCCAGCAGCTTAGCCGGGTCCTATGGCTACACCTTC
CDR3: CASSLAGSYGYTF

V: TRBV27
D: .
size: .
J: TRBJ2-5
DNA: TGTGCCAGCAGTTTTTTTGGTGGCGGGAATAAGGAGACCCAGTACTTC
CDR3: CASSFFGGGNKETQYF

V: TRBV28
D: TRBD1
size: .
J: TRBJ2-7
DNA: TGTGCCAGCAGGTCCGCCGGGACAGGGGGCTCCCACGAGCAGTACTTC
CDR3: CASRSAGTGGSHEQYF

V: TRBV4-1
D: .
size: .
J: TRBJ1-4
DNA: TGCGCCAGCAGCCAAGCTGTTACAGCTTTTTTGAAACTGTTTTTT
CDR3: CASSQAVTAFLKLFF

V: TRBV24-1
D: .
size: few
J: TRBJ2-5
DNA: TGTGCCACCAGTGATTCGGGCCGGACACAAGAGACCCAGTACTTC
CDR3: CATSDSGRTQETQYF

V: TRBV7-9
D: .
size: .
J: TRBJ2-2
DNA: TGTGCCAGCAGCTTAACACGGGAGAACACCGGGGAGCTGTTTTTT
CDR3: CASSLTRENTGELFF

V: TRBV3-1/TRBV3-2
D: TRBD2
size: .
J: TRBJ2-7
DNA: TGTGCCAGCAGCCTAGACAGACTAGCGGGAGTATACGAGCAGTACTTC
CDR3: CASSLDRLAGVYEQYF

V: TRBV28
D: .
size: .
J: TRBJ1-3
DNA: TGTGCCAGCAGTCGATTCAGGGTAATTCCTGGAAACACCATATATTTT
CDR3: CASSRFRVIPGNTIYF

V: TRBV12-5
D: .
size: .
J: TRBJ1-1
DNA: TGTGCTAGTGGTTTGGGGGGCGGACAGAACACTGAAGCTTTCTTT
CDR3: CASGLGGGQNTEAFF

V: TRBV7-9
D: TRBD1
size: .
J: TRBJ2-7
DNA: TGTGCCAGCAGCCCTCGACAGGGACCAGACTACGAGCAGTACTTC
CDR3: CASSPRQGPDYEQYF

V: TRBV30
D: .
size: once
J: TRBJ2-7
DNA: TGTGCCTGGGACGGCTACGAGCAGTACTTC
CDR3: CAWDGYEQYF

V: TRBV4-1
D: .
size: .
J: TRBJ1-6
DNA: TGCGCCAGCAGCCAGGCAGGGAGGTCACCCCTCCACTTT
CDR3: CASSQAGRSPLHF

V: TRBV7-2
D: TRBD1
size: .
J: TRBJ1-1
DNA: TGTGCCAGCAGCTCACAGGGACAGGGCATGTCTGAAGCTTTCTTT
CDR3: CASSSQGQGMSEAFF

V: TRBV29-1
D: TRBD2
size: .
J: TRBJ2-1
DNA: TGCAGCAGTACGGGAGGGCGGAATAGGGATGAGCAGTTCTTC
CDR3: CSSTGGRNRDEQFF

V: TRBV28
D: TRBD2
size: .
J: TRBJ2-3
DNA: TGTGCCAGCAGCCCAAGCGGGGGTGCTAGCACAGATACGCAGTATTTT
CDR3: CASSPSGGASTDTQYF

V: TRBV2
D: TRBD2
size: .
J: TRBJ2-5
DNA: TGTGCCAGCAGGTTTTGGGCTAGCGGGTGGGAAGAGACCCAGTACTTC
CDR3: CASRFWASGWEETQYF

V: TRBV5-1
D: TRBD1
size: .
J: TRBJ2-5
DNA: TGCGCCAGCAGTTCCCGACCCAGTACAGGGGGCGTAGAGACCCAGTACTTC
CDR3: CASSSRPSTGGVETQYF

V: TRBV15
D: .
size: .
J: TRBJ1-6
DNA: TGTGCCACCAGCGGGGGGTCTCATGGTTCACCCCTCCACTTT
CDR3: CATSGGSHGSPLHF

V: TRBV5-1
D: .
size: .
J: TRBJ2-1
DNA: TGCGCCAGCAGCACGGGAATCGCTTTGAATGAGCAGTTCTTC
CDR3: CASSTGIALNEQFF

V: TRBV3-1/TRBV3-2
D: .
size: few
J: TRBJ1-2
DNA: TGTGCCAGCAGCCAAGATCGAGCATATGGCTACACCTTC
CDR3: CASSQDRAYGYTF

V: TRBV2
D: .
size: .
J: TRBJ2-7
DNA: TGTGCCAGCAGTGAACTAGCGACCTCCTACGAGCAGTACTTC
CDR3: CASSELATSYEQYF

V: TRBV7-8
D: TRBD2
size: once
J: TRBJ2-2
DNA: TGTGCCAGCAGCTTAGGAGCAGGGAGGGCCGGGGAGCTGTTTTTT
CDR3: CASSLGAGRAGELFF

V: TRBV27
D: .
size: few
J: TRBJ1-1
DNA: TGTGCCAGCAAACAGCCGAACACTGAAGCTTTCTTT
CDR3: CASKQPNTEAFF

V: TRBV27
D: TRBD2
size: .
J: TRBJ2-7
DNA: TGTGCCAGCAGTTCCGGGACTACAAACTACGAGCAGTACTTC
CDR3: CASSSGTTNYEQYF

V: TRBV7-2
D: TRBD2
size: .
J: TRBJ2-5
DNA: TGTGCCAGCAGCTTAAGCGGGGTAGAGACCCAGTACTTC
CDR3: CASSLSGVETQYF

V: TRBV15
D: TRBD1
size: once
J: TRBJ2-3
DNA: TGTGCCACCAGCAGAGATCAGGGGGTTAGCACAGATACGCAGTATTTT
CDR3: CATSRDQGVSTDTQYF

V: TRBV5-5
D: TRBD1
size: .
J: TRBJ2-7
DNA: TGTGCCAGCAGCTTCTCCGGGGACAGGGCATCCGAGCAGTACTTC
CDR3: CASSFSGDRASEQYF

V: TRBV6-5
D: .
size: .
J: TRBJ2-2
DNA: TGTGCCAGCCGGGACTTTAACACCGGGGAGCTGTTTTTT
CDR3: CASRDFNTGELFF

V: TRBV18
D: .
size: few
J: TRBJ2-1
DNA: TGTGCCAGCTCATCCAATACCCAGGGTTCCTACAATGAGCAGTTCTTC
CDR3: CASSSNTQGSYNEQFF

V: TRBV6-6
D: .
size: .
J: TRBJ1-4
DNA: TGTGCCAGCAGTTACGCGGGGGGCCCCACTAATGAAAAACTGTTTTTT
CDR3: CASSYAGGPTNEKLFF

V: TRBV20-1
D: TRBD2
size: .
J: TRBJ2-7
DNA: TGCAGTGCTAGTAGATGGGGTTGGACTGCGGGAGCCCCCTACGAGCAGTACTTC
CDR3: CSASRWGWTAGAPYEQYF

V: TRBV6-5
D: .
size: .
J: TRBJ1-3
DNA: TGTGCCAGCAGTCGGGAGACTGGAAACACCATATATTTT
CDR3: CASSRETGNTIYF

V: TRBV27
D: TRBD1
size: .
J: TRBJ1-4
DNA: TGTGCCAGCAGTAGACAGGGGACCCTTGAAAAACTGTTTTTT
CDR3: CASSRQGTLEKLFF

V: TRBV2
D: TRBD2
size: .
J: TRBJ2-1
DNA: TGTGCCAGCAGTGAACGGACTAGCGGGGCTAATGAGCAGTTCTTC
CDR3: CASSERTSGANEQFF

V: TRBV28
D: .
size: .
J: TRBJ1-4
DNA: TGTGCCAGCAGTTTAGTACAGGTAGATGAAAAACTGTTTTTT
CDR3: CASSLVQVDEKLFF

V: TRBV11-3
D: .
size: .
J: TRBJ2-7
DNA: TGTGCCAGCAGCTTAGGCGAGGATTACGAGCAGTACTTC
CDR3: CASSLGEDYEQYF

V: TRBV28
D: .
size: .
J: TRBJ1-1
DNA: TGTGCCAGCACTTCATTCTTCGGGTACACTGAAGCTTTCTTT
CDR3: CASTSFFGYTEAFF

V: TRBV10-2
D: .
size: .
J: TRBJ2-1
DNA: TGCGCCAGCACCGAAGTAGGGGGAGTCCCCTACAATGAGCAGTTCTTC
CDR3: CASTEVGGVPYNEQFF

V: TRBV6-1
D: .
size: few
J: TRBJ2-7
DNA: TGTGCCAGCAGTGAAGTTCTGTCCTACGAGCAGTACTTC
CDR3: CASSEVLSYEQYF

V: TRBV18
D: TRBD1
size: .
J: TRBJ1-3
DNA: TGTGCCAGCTCACTGGGCTTGACAGGGACATCTGGAAACACCATATATTTT
CDR3: CASSLGLTGTSGNTIYF